The 13 T cell receptor beta chains below were found in one sample sequenced in a study of response to subunit inactivated influenza vaccine. TCRdb ran MiXCR on the RT-PCR reads and lists one entry per CDR3 protein. The repertoire includes roughly 540,000 distinct CDR3 sequences, under 30% of them detected once, and about 2.8% sits in the top ten. The sample was also linked to a second study, of T cells expressing NK-cell markers. That report notes: Beta-chain TCR cDNA was generated via 5'RACE template switching with UMIs.

The material sequenced was CD4+ T cells sorted from PBMCs, taken less than 13 days after vaccination. These receptors all come from a man aged 50 to 59 who received an inactivated influenza vaccine.

The sample holds a few counts of this clonotype. The chain recombines TRBV4-2 with TRBJ2-3; D perhaps matches TRBD1 (5 bases). With 0 bases removed from V and 7 bases from J, the gap between germline ends came to 14 bases. Germline lookup yields CDR1 LGHNA and CDR2 YNFKEQ. The CDR3 runs to 15 residues. Here the CDR3 reads CASSQEGVRAYTQYF. CDR3 nucleotide sequence: TGTGCCAGCAGCCAAGAAGGAGTCAGGGCGTATACGCAGTATTTT.

Only a few counts were recorded for this clonotype. The chain couples TRBV5-1 to TRBJ2-3; 7 bases line up with TRBD1. V shed 4 bases, J shed 3 bases, and the junction held 5 bases outside the gene matches. The length of the CDR3 is 14 residues. Germline CDR1 SGHRS, CDR2 YFSETQ. The CDR3 DNA is TGCGCCAGCAGCCCCGGACAGGTTACAGATACGCAGTATTTT. As protein: CASSPGQVTDTQYF.

The V and J genes are TRBV18 and TRBJ2-7; D not resolved. Germline CDR1 reads KGHSH; CDR2 reads LQKENI. This CDR3 has 13 amino acids. The ends were cut back, 0 bases at V and 4 bases at J, with 7 bases in the middle. The CDR3, as DNA: TGTGCCAGCTCACCACCTTTAGGGTACGAGCAGTACTTC. Translation gives CASSPPLGYEQYF.

The rearrangement uses TRBV12-3 or TRBV12-4 and TRBJ1-1; D call uncertain. The V end was cut by 3 bases, the J end by 8 bases, with 13 bases between. This CDR3 has 13 residues. The CDR3 sequence: CASSFGLDWEAFF. DNA of the CDR3: TGTGCCAGCAGTTTCGGGTTGGACTGGGAAGCTTTCTTT.

The V call is TRBV6-2 or TRBV6-3, the J call TRBJ1-5, with 9 bases matching TRBD1. Germline values: CDR1 MNHEY, CDR2 SVGEGT. V trimming: 7 bases; J trimming: 2 bases; junction bases outside the gene matches: 12. The CDR3 is 17 amino acids. CDR3: CASKNYRDRAGNQPQHF. The CDR3 region has the DNA TGTGCCAGCAAAAACTACCGGGACAGGGCTGGCAATCAGCCCCAGCATTTT.

The V gene is TRBV7-2, the J gene TRBJ2-1; D is possibly TRBD2 (6 bases). This CDR3 comprises 16 residues. The V gene's germline CDR1 is SGHTA and CDR2 FQGNSA. Trimming pared 1 base from V and 0 bases from J, leaving 10 bases between. The CDR3 DNA sequence: TGTGCCAGCAGCTTAGGCCCCGGGAGCTCCTACAATGAGCAGTTCTTC. Protein: CASSLGPGSSYNEQFF.

This clonotype turned up a few times. The chain has TRBV7-2 and TRBJ1-2, with D unclear. This CDR3 contains 13 residues. The germline gives CDR1 SGHTA, CDR2 FQGNSA. The V end lost 1 base, the J end lost 8 bases, and 11 bases lay between the germline ends. Here the CDR3 reads CASSLDTLGGYTF. The CDR3 DNA reads as TGTGCCAGCAGCTTAGACACGCTCGGCGGCTACACCTTC.

This clonotype appeared a few times. The CDR3 DNA reads TGTGCCAGCAGCCGTTCCCAGAACAGGTTCCCCTACGAGCAGTACTTC. Translated, it gives CASSRSQNRFPYEQYF. The chain uses TRBV6-2 or TRBV6-3 and TRBJ2-7, with D possibly matching TRBD1 (5 bases). With 6 bases removed from V and 2 bases from J, the gap between germline ends came to 20 bases. CDR3 length: 16 amino acids. Germline CDR1 MNHEY, CDR2 SVGEGT.

The V and J genes are TRBV9 and TRBJ2-7; TRBD2 aligns across 7 bases. This CDR3 is built from 15 residues. CDR1 and CDR2 from the germline V gene are SGDLS and YYNGEE. Trimming at V came to 3 bases and at J to 2 bases, leaving 8 bases not matched to a gene. The DNA of the CDR3 is TGTGCCAGCAGCGCAACGGTTGGACTAGCCTACGAGCAGTACTTC. This codes for CASSATVGLAYEQYF.

The chain joins TRBV29-1 to TRBJ1-4, with D perhaps matching TRBD1 (5 bases). The CDR3 is 14 residues long. Germline-derived CDR1 and CDR2 are SQVTM and ANQGSEA. V was trimmed by 7 bases and J by 8 bases, leaving 20 bases between them. The CDR3 DNA is TGCAGCGGACGAAGGGACCCCTATCGGGAAAAACTGTTTTTT. Translation: CSGRRDPYREKLFF.

This clonotype was recorded at least ten times. The rearrangement links TRBV7-2 to TRBJ2-3, with TRBD2 matching over 9 bases. The trim removed 1 base at V and 4 bases at J, leaving 6 bases unmatched. Germline loops: CDR1 SGHTA, CDR2 FQGNSA. This CDR3 is 16 amino acids long. The CDR3 reads CASSLGLAGSADTQYF. The CDR3 DNA is TGTGCCAGCAGCTTAGGTCTAGCGGGGTCCGCAGATACGCAGTATTTT.

J is TRBJ1-1 and V is TRBV7-9; no reliable D call. The V end was cut by 7 bases, the J end by 1 base, with 10 bases between. The CDR3 has 13 amino acids. The V gene's germline CDR1 is SEHNR and CDR2 FQNEAQ (reference sequence). This CDR3 is CASTGPRNTEAFF. The DNA for the CDR3 is TGTGCCAGCACCGGACCGAGGAACACTGAAGCTTTCTTT.

This clonotype was seen a few times. The J gene is TRBJ2-7, the V gene TRBV5-1; 11 nucleotides line up with TRBD2. This CDR3 has 15 amino acids. The germline gives CDR1 SGHRS, CDR2 YFSETQ. The trim removed 4 bases at V and 3 bases at J, leaving 6 bases unmatched. In DNA form, the CDR3 reads TGCGCCAGCAGCATAGGACTAGCGGGTAACTACGAGCAGTACTTC. Its translation: CASSIGLAGNYEQYF.